These 18 T cell receptor beta chains were sequenced from one sample in a study of radiation and T cells in renal cell carcinoma. The time point denotes: blood 4 weeks post-SBRT, at nephrectomy. This sample's treatment: 15 Gy SBRT to primary tumor, nephrectomy 4 weeks later. Generated by immunoSEQ multiplex PCR, the TCRdb table keeps only in-frame clones and is missing some. The data show fewer than 200,000 clones, roughly nine tenths seen once. The sample consisted of blood, taken from a patient whose treatment included radiotherapy and nephrectomy. These receptor sequences come from a woman aged 45-59 years with renal cell carcinoma.

In this sample, this clone turned up once. The chain uses TRBV10-3 and TRBJ2-1, with D unresolved. CDR1 is ENHRY and CDR2 is SYGVKD in the germline V gene. CDR3 length: 15 residues. V gave up 2 bases and J gave up 3 bases, with 11 bases separating them. The CDR3 region is CAISEGNRIYNEQFF. CDR3 sequence (DNA): TGTGCCATCAGTGAGGGGAATAGAATCTACAATGAGCAGTTCTTC.

The chain combines TRBV14 with TRBJ1-1; D perhaps matches TRBD1 (6 bases). The ends were cut back, 2 bases at V and 0 bases at J, with 25 bases in the middle. CDR3 length: 20 amino acids. The germline V gene has CDR1 SGHDN and CDR2 FVKESK. CDR3 amino acids: CASSQLILTGTRGMNTEAFF. CDR3 nucleotides: TGTGCCAGCAGCCAATTAATTCTCACAGGAACAAGGGGGATGAACACTGAAGCTTTCTTT.

This rearrangement joins TRBV7-2 to TRBJ2-2; TRBD1 agrees at 8 bases. V shed 4 bases and J 1 base; nucleotides not matched to a gene: 8. Germline values: CDR1 SGHTA, CDR2 FQGNSA. The CDR3 spans 17 residues. CDR3 residues: CASSYLPGTGNTGELFF. For the CDR3, the DNA is TGTGCCAGCAGCTACCTTCCCGGGACAGGGAACACCGGGGAGCTGTTTTTT.

The rearrangement joins TRBV7-9 to TRBJ2-3; D is unresolved. This CDR3 has 12 amino acids. V lost 2 bases, J lost 3 bases, and 3 bases lay in between. Germline V CDR1 and CDR2: SEHNR, FQNEAQ (reference sequence). CDR3 region: CASSLRTDTQYF. The CDR3 region has the DNA TGTGCCAGCAGCTTAAGGACAGATACGCAGTATTTT.

The chain has TRBV7-9 and TRBJ1-2; D might be TRBD1 (6 bases). This CDR3 is built from 17 residues. Germline CDR1 and CDR2: SEHNR and FQNEAQ (reference sequence). V dropped 5 bases and J dropped 4 bases, with 23 bases sitting between them. CDR3 DNA: TGTGCCAGCAGCCAAATTCACCCCCGAACAGGGACCTATGGCTACACCTTC. Protein product: CASSQIHPRTGTYGYTF.

J is TRBJ1-1 and V is TRBV11-2; D unresolved. There are 13 residues in the CDR3. CDR1 SGHAT and CDR2 FQNNGV come from the germline V gene. V lost 3 bases, J lost 4 bases, and 9 bases lay in between. For the CDR3, the DNA is TGTGCCAGCAGCTTCGGGCTGAGCACTGAAGCTTTCTTT. Translated: CASSFGLSTEAFF.

The V gene is TRBV2, the J gene TRBJ1-6, with D possibly being TRBD1 (6 bases). Per the germline V gene, CDR1 is SNHLY and CDR2 is FYNNEI. V was clipped by 6 bases and J by 7 bases, with 19 bases between them. There are 16 residues in the CDR3. The CDR3 DNA is TGTGCCAGCAGGGATCGTACTAGGGGGGAGAATTCACCCCTCCACTTT. It translates to CASRDRTRGENSPLHF.

The rearrangement joins TRBV18 to TRBJ2-7, with TRBD1 matching 7 bases. The V gene's germline CDR1 is KGHSH and CDR2 LQKENI. The CDR3 has 14 amino acids. J gave up 6 bases and V 2 bases, and 7 bases lay outside the gene matches. The CDR3 here is CASSPFQGDGEQYF. The CDR3 bases are TGTGCCAGCTCACCATTTCAGGGGGATGGCGAGCAGTACTTC.

This clone has only one observation. The chain joins TRBV9 to TRBJ1-6; D is possibly TRBD1 (5 bases). Germline-derived CDR1 and CDR2 are SGDLS and YYNGEE. This CDR3 comprises 15 residues. The V gene lost 3 bases and the J gene lost 4 bases, with 11 bases spanning the gap. The CDR3 bases are TGTGCCAGCAGCGCCCGGGACCCTTATAATTCACCCCTCCACTTT. Its protein is CASSARDPYNSPLHF.

The chain carries TRBV10-3 and TRBJ2-2; 10 nucleotides agree with TRBD1. Germline V gene sequence: CDR1 ENHRY, CDR2 SYGVKD. J lost 6 bases, V lost 8 bases, and 12 bases had no gene match. The length of the CDR3 is 16 residues. The DNA for the CDR3 is TGTGCCATCTCTCCCCGGGACAGGGGATCTCCCGGGGAGCTGTTTTTT. Encoded protein: CAISPRDRGSPGELFF.

This clone showed up just a few times. Other DNA sequences of this sample code for an identical CDR3. The chain carries TRBV18 and TRBJ1-1; D may be TRBD1 (5 bases). The CDR3 contains 12 residues. The V end lost 2 bases, the J end lost 8 bases, and 9 bases lay between the germline ends. Per the germline V gene, CDR1 is KGHSH and CDR2 is LQKENI. This CDR3 is CASSPDRGEAFF. The CDR3 DNA follows: TGTGCCAGCTCACCAGACAGAGGGGAAGCTTTCTTT.

The V and J genes are TRBV7-2 and TRBJ2-3; D might be TRBD2 (6 bases). The CDR3 covers 14 residues. CDR1 and CDR2 from the germline V gene are SGHTA and FQGNSA. Trimming shortened V by 0 bases and J by 3 bases, and 7 bases separated the two germline ends. The CDR3 sequence: CASSLARGTDTQYF. The DNA of the CDR3 is TGTGCCAGCAGCTTAGCGCGGGGTACAGATACGCAGTATTTT. Drawing the rest from reference TRBV7-2 and TRBJ2-3, the complete variable domain is GAGVSQSPSNKVTEKGKDVELRCDPISGHTALYWYRQSLGQGLEFLIYFQGNSAPDKSGLPSDRFSAERTGGSVSTLTIQRTQQEDSAVYLCASSLARGTDTQYFGPGTRLTVL.

The chain employs TRBV29-1 and TRBJ1-2; D gene ambiguous. The germline V and J ends were trimmed by 1 base and 4 bases, with 13 bases remaining between them. The CDR3 length is 14 residues. The germline gives CDR1 SQVTM, CDR2 ANQGSEA. This CDR3 is CSVEGGRSTYGYTF. The DNA of the CDR3 is TGCAGCGTTGAAGGCGGCCGTTCTACCTATGGCTACACCTTC.

This sequence joins TRBV18 and TRBJ2-5; TRBD1 is a possible D gene (6 bases). The germline V and J ends were trimmed by 0 bases and 4 bases, with 12 bases remaining between them. CDR1 and CDR2 (germline): KGHSH, LQKENI. This CDR3 has 15 residues. This CDR3 is CASSPPVQGIETQYF. In DNA, the CDR3 is TGTGCCAGCTCACCACCGGTCCAGGGGATAGAGACCCAGTACTTC.

The V call is TRBV7-2, the J call TRBJ2-5; 16 bases match TRBD2. The ends lost 1 base at V and 5 bases at J; junction bases unmatched: 4. Looked up from germline, CDR1 is SGHTA and CDR2 is FQGNSA. The CDR3 covers 17 residues. The CDR3 spells CASSLVGTSGGAETQYF. CDR3 DNA sequence: TGTGCCAGCAGCTTAGTAGGGACTAGCGGGGGGGCTGAGACCCAGTACTTC. The full variable domain, rest sourced from reference TRBV7-2 and TRBJ2-5, is GAGVSQSPSNKVTEKGKDVELRCDPISGHTALYWYRQSLGQGLEFLIYFQGNSAPDKSGLPSDRFSAERTGGSVSTLTIQRTQQEDSAVYLCASSLVGTSGGAETQYFGPGTRLLVL.

V gene TRBV6-1 combines with J gene TRBJ1-4; no definite D call. This CDR3 contains 14 residues. Trimming took off 6 bases at V and 0 bases at J, with 8 bases between the two ends. Germline V CDR1 and CDR2: MNHNS, SASEGT. CDR3 nucleotides: TGTGCCAGCAGGGGGAACCCAACTAATGAAAAACTGTTTTTT. Translated: CASRGNPTNEKLFF.

This clone was recorded only once. CDR3 loop: CASRVSTDTQYF. CDR3 DNA sequence: TGTGCCAGCAGGGTTAGCACAGATACGCAGTATTTT. The rearrangement joins TRBV2 to TRBJ2-3; no definite D call. V was pared by 6 bases and J by 0 bases, with 4 bases between. This CDR3 spans 12 amino acids. Germline lookup yields CDR1 SNHLY and CDR2 FYNNEI.

The rearrangement links TRBV29-1 to TRBJ1-2; D possibly corresponds to TRBD1 (6 bases). Per the germline V gene, CDR1 is SQVTM and CDR2 is ANQGSEA. The CDR3 covers 15 residues. V was pared by 3 bases and J by 4 bases, with 18 bases between. CDR3 region: CSVDHGRGGPYGYTF. The CDR3 DNA sequence: TGCAGCGTTGACCACGGGAGAGGGGGTCCCTATGGCTACACCTTC.